What follows describes a single TCR beta chain. Its antigen remains unidentified. Qualities for individual bases were not recorded, and no much larger clone is one base off. Libraries were constructed by 5' RACE. The instrument was an Illumina HiSeq 2000. Template switching added a universal primer binding site, and the final cDNA carried a unique molecular identifier that allowed TCR cDNA molecules to be counted accurately. Specific primers in the conserved constant-segment region were used to synthesize first-strand cDNA for TCR alpha and beta chains. Each cDNA library was double barcoded, with a SMART-Mk sample barcode plus Illumina barcodes, to control for contamination. TruSeq adapter sequences along with Illumina sample barcodes were introduced in two successive PCR steps. Sequencing of the TCR alpha and beta cDNA libraries was done on the Illumina HiSeq platform using custom primers. From the authors' description of their analysis: Unique molecular identifiers were extracted from raw reads with MiGEC, and CDR3 positions were determined with MiXCR. Recombination models were inferred per individual with the repgenHMM and IGoR tools using an EM algorithm. The analysis of shared clonotypes was done with the tcR package in R, with sharing normalized by the product of cloneset sizes. Out-of-frame nonproductive sequences were analyzed to study raw recombination free of thymic and clonal selection effects. Using fastp trimming at Q25 and MiXCR clonotype assembly, TCRdb reanalyzed the public sequencing data and kept in-frame beta chains. Rows with one shared CDR3 protein collapse into an entry with the most common genes and DNA. What appears here as the V and J calls and clone size reflects TCRdb's work, not the paper's. Counted in this sample were 1.5 million to 2 million distinct CDR3 sequences; about 31% of them appeared once. More than 0.25% of the sample rests with the top ten.

All donors were healthy Caucasians. This record belongs to a study of identical twins (dated by TCRdb to about 2016). A note on the overall study: TCR alpha and beta repertoires from monozygotic twins, unrelated adults of various ages and cord blood were deep-sequenced to test whether fetal clonotypes persist. To rule out contamination, the twin experiments were replicated at different times with different library preparation protocols.

Broader findings and caveats from the paper: Recombination models systematically underestimated out-of-frame TCR alpha sharing in monozygotic twins but agreed with sharing between unrelated individuals. Zero-insertion analyses could be partly confounded by invariant T cells such as MAIT and iNKT, although diverse VJ usage argued against such confounding for most clonotypes. Fewer insertions were carried by abundant cord blood beta clonotypes; a weaker similar trend was observed in young adult naive repertoires, while no such trend was observed in memory repertoires. In beta out-of-frame sequences, excess twin sharing was weaker, because having fewer shared sequences lowered the signal-to-noise ratio. Out-of-frame TCR alpha sequences shared between twins showed an excess of low generation-probability sequences compared with coincidental sharing between unrelated individuals. Because the same donors could not be followed over many years, the conclusions relied on cross-sectional statistical analysis.

The CDR3 contains 15 residues, cysteine and phenylalanine counted. Kept here is only the CDR3 DNA, which spans 45 bases and is read in frame from base 1. The germline V and J ends show losses of 1 base and 6 bases respectively, and no gene match explains 8 bases of the junction. CDR1 and CDR2 are read off the germline V gene as SGHAT and FQNNGV. Recombination linked TRBV11-2 to TRBJ2-7, and 8 junctional nucleotides match TRBD2. Specimen: cord blood. This clonotype was obtained from a newborn girl in good health. The CDR3 is CASSLALAGGSEQYF. The nucleotide sequence reads as follows: TGTGCCAGCAGCTTAGCCCTGGCGGGAGGTTCCGAGCAGTACTTC.